The text below deals with one T cell receptor (beta chain). Its antigen is unknown. A far larger clone is a single base away, which makes a read error likely. The data are from a study of shared clonotypes between healthy human individuals. Overall study findings and caveats: Rarefaction analysis demonstrated incomplete sorted-subset sequencing notwithstanding large depth.

Germline loops: CDR1 SGHRS, CDR2 YFSETQ. This CDR3 spans 11 amino acids. Across several immunoSEQ plates, the genomic DNA of each subset was split evenly. TCRdb's table, derived via immunoSEQ multiplex PCR, lists solely in-frame clones and lacks some. The table has approximately 940,000 clones, 60% to 85% seen once. Sequencing input: memory CD4+ T cells sorted from blood. Subset defined: CD45RA-negative fraction. This chain connects TRBV5-1 to TRBJ2-5, with D uncertain. TRBJ2-7 explains the end of the DNA better; the J call may be wrong. The receptor was isolated from a man younger than 35 in good health. Here the CDR3 reads CASSVSYEQYF. The DNA for the CDR3 is TGCGCCAGCAGCGTCTCCTACGAGCAGTACTTC.